This TCR beta chain stems from a study of cytomegalovirus exposure and HLA in healthy donors. Both 60 Vbeta primers and 13 Jbeta primers went into the PCR. Only in-frame clones appear in the TCRdb table, and some are missing; sequencing was by immunoSEQ multiplex PCR. The ten most abundant clones cover over 1.5% of a sample with 130,000 or so clones. CDR1 is LGHNA and CDR2 is YNFKEQ in the germline V gene. The CDR3 covers 18 residues. Donors counted as nominally healthy when sampled, yet unrecorded immune exposures were likely. The sequenced material came from PBMCs. The chain employs TRBV4-2 and TRBJ2-5; D is perhaps TRBD2 (5 bases). The end of the DNA aligns better with TRBJ2-7, so the J call may be wrong. This TCR came from a man aged 18 to 30 in good health and CMV-seronegative. CDR3: CASSQALVAGETLYEQYF. CDR3 DNA sequence: TGTGCCAGCAGCCAAGCGTTGGTTGCGGGCGAGACCCTCTACGAGCAGTACTTC.